A selection of T cell receptor beta chains follows, all from one sample in a study of cytomegalovirus exposure and HLA in healthy donors. The table came from immunoSEQ multiplex PCR; TCRdb's copy has only in-frame clones and leaves some out. There are roughly 190,000 clones in the sample; 86% occur only once, and roughly 1.6% lies in the top ten. The material sequenced was PBMCs. These receptors all stem from a woman aged 18 to 35 in good health and CMV-seronegative. Each CDR3 is given with its conserved first and last residue. The D gene is left open where the match is weak. A row's size may be missing; if present it is once, few, many or a size class.

.	TRBJ1-6	TRBD1	TRBV30	TGTGCCTGGACCATCGCCGGGACAGGGTCTAATTCACCCCTCCACTTT	CAWTIAGTGSNSPLHF
.	TRBJ1-6	TRBD1	TRBV9	TGTGCCAGCAGCGTATCTGGGACAGGAAATTCACCCCTCCACTTT	CASSVSGTGNSPLHF
.	TRBJ2-7	TRBD2	TRBV25-1	TGTGCCAGCAGTGAAACGGGACTAGTAAACTACGAGCAGTACTTC	CASSETGLVNYEQYF
.	TRBJ2-5	.	TRBV20-1	TGCAGTGCTAGACCTAAAGAGACCCAGTACTTC	CSARPKETQYF
.	TRBJ1-1	.	TRBV9	TGTGCCAGCAGCGTCACAAGGAACACTGAAGCTTTCTTT	CASSVTRNTEAFF
few	TRBJ2-7	.	TRBV30	TGTGCCTGGGGACAGTCCTACGAGCAGTACTTC	CAWGQSYEQYF
.	TRBJ1-2	TRBD1	TRBV9	TGTGCCAGCAGCGTAGTCGCAGGGGGCAATGGCTACACCTTC	CASSVVAGGNGYTF
.	TRBJ1-2	TRBD1	TRBV6-4	TGTGCCAGCAGTGACTCAATACAGGGGAGACGCGGCTACACCTTC	CASSDSIQGRRGYTF
.	TRBJ2-7	TRBD1	TRBV7-8	TGTGCCAGCAGCCTCGGGACAGTTGCCTACGAGCAGTACTTC	CASSLGTVAYEQYF
.	TRBJ2-3	.	TRBV18	TGTGCCAGCTCACCGGCGGGGTCAGATACGCAGTATTTT	CASSPAGSDTQYF
.	TRBJ1-4	.	TRBV4-1	TGCGCCAGCAGCCAAGAAGGGGGTAATGAAAAACTGTTTTTT	CASSQEGGNEKLFF
.	TRBJ2-1	TRBD1	TRBV5-1	TGCGCCAGCAGCTCCTGGACAGGTTCCTACAATGAGCAGTTCTTC	CASSSWTGSYNEQFF
once	TRBJ2-7	.	TRBV21-1	TGTGCCAGCAGCAAAGTTCCGACAGGTAGCTCCTACGAGCAGTACTTC	CASSKVPTGSSYEQYF